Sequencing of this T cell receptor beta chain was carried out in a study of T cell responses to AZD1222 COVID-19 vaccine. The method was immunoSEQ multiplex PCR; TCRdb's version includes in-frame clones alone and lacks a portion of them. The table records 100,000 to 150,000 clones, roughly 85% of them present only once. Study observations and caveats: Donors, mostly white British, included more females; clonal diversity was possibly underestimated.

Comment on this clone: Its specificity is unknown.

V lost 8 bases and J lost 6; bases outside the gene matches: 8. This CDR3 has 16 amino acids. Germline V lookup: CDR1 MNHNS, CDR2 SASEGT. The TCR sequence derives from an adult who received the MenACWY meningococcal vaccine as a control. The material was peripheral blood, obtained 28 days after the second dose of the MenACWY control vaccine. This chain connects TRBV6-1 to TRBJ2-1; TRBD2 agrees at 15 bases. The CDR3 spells CASGGLAGGYFNEQFF. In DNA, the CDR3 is TGTGCCAGCGGTGGACTAGCGGGGGGGTACTTCAATGAGCAGTTCTTC.